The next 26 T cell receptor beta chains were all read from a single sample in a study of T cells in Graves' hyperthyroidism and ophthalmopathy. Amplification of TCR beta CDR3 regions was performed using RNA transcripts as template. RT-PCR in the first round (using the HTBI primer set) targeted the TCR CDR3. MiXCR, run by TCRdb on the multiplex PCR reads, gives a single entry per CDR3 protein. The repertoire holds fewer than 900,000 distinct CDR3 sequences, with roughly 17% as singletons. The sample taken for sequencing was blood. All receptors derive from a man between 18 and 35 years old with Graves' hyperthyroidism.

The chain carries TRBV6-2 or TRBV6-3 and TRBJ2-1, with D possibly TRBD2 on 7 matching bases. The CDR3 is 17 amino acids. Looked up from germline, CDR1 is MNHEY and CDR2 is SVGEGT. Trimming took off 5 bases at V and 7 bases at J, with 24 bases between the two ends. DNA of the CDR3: TGTGCCAGCAGTCACCCCCCGTGGGGGGGCGCGGGGAATGAGCAGTTCTTC. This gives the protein CASSHPPWGGAGNEQFF.

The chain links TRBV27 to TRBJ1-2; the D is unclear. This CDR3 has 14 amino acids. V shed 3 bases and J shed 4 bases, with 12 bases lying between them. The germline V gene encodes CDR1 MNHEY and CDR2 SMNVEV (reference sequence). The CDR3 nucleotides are TGTGCCAGCAGTTTTTGGGGTACCATCTATGGCTACACCTTC. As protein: CASSFWGTIYGYTF.

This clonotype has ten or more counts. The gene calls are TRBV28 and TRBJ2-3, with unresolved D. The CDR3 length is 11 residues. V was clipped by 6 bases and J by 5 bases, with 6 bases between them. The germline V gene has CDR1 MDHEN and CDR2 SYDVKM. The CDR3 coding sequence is TGTGCCAGCAGATTTATAGATACGCAGTATTTT. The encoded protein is CASRFIDTQYF.

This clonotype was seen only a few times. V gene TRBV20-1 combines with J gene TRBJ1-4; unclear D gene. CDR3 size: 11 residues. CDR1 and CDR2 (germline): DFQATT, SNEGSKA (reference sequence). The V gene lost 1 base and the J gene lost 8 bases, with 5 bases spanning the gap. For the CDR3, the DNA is TGCAGTGCTAGAGCGGGGGAAAAACTGTTTTTT. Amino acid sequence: CSARAGEKLFF.

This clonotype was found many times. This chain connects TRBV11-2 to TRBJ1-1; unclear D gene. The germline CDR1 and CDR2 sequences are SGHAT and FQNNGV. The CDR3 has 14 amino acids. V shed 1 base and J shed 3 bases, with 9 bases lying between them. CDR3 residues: CASSLGRAYTEAFF. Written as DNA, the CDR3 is TGTGCCAGCAGCTTAGGACGGGCATACACTGAAGCTTTCTTT.

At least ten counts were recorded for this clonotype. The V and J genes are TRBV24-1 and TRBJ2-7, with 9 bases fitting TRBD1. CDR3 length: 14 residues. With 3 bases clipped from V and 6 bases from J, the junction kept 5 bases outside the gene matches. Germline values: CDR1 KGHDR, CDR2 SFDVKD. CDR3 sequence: CATSDRGQGFEQYF. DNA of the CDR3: TGTGCCACCAGTGATCGGGGACAGGGCTTCGAGCAGTACTTC.

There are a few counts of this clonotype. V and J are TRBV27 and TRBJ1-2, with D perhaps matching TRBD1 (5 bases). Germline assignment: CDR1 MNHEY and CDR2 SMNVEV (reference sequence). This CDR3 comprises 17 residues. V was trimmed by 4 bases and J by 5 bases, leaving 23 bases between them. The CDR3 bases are TGTGCCAGCAGTTCCACCTGGGACGGATCCAACTCGTATGGCTACACCTTC. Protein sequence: CASSSTWDGSNSYGYTF.

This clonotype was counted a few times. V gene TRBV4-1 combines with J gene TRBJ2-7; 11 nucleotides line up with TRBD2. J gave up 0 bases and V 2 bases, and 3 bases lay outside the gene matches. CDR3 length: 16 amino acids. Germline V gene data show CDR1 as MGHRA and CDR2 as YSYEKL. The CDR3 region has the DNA TGCGCCAGCAGCCAACATAGCGGGAGGGACTCCTACGAGCAGTACTTC. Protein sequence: CASSQHSGRDSYEQYF.

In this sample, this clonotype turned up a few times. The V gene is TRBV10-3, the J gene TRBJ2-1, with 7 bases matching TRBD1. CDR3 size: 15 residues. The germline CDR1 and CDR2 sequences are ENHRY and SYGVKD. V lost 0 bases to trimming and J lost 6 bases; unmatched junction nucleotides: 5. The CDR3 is CAISESTGQFNEQFF. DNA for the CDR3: TGTGCCATCAGTGAGTCGACGGGACAGTTCAATGAGCAGTTCTTC.

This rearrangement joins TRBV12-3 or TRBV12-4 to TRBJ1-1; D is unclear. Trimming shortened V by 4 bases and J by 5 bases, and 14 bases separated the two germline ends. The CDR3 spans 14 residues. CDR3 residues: CASSSAPGWTEAFF. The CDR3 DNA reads TGTGCCAGCAGTTCCGCACCCGGTTGGACTGAAGCTTTCTTT.

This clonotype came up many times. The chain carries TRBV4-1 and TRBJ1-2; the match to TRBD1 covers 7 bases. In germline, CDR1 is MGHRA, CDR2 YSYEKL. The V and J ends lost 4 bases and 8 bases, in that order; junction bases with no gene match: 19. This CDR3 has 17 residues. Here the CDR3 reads CASSPVASRRGKQGYTF. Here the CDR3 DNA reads TGCGCCAGCAGCCCCGTGGCTTCCCGCAGGGGGAAACAGGGCTACACCTTC.

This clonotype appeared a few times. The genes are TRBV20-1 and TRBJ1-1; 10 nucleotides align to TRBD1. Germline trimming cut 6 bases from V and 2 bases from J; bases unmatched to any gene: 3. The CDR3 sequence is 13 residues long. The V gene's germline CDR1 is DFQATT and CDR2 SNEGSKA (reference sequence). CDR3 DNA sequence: TGCAGTGCCACGACAGGGGGCAACACTGAAGCTTTCTTT. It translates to CSATTGGNTEAFF.

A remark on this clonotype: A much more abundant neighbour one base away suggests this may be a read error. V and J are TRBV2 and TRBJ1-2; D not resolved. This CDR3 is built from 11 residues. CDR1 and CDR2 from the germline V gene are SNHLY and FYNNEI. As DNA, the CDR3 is TGTGCCAACAGTGACGTCTATGGCTACACCTTC. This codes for CANSDVYGYTF.

Written as DNA, the CDR3 is TGTGCCAGCAGCTCAAGATCTTCCCGGGACCCTACCTCAGGTGAGCAGTTCTTC. Protein product: CASSSRSSRDPTSGEQFF. The genes are TRBV9 and TRBJ2-1; D assignment may be TRBD1 or TRBD2 (5 bases each). CDR3 length: 18 amino acids. Germline CDR1 reads SGDLS; CDR2 reads YYNGEE. V was clipped by 4 bases and J by 9 bases, with 29 bases between them.

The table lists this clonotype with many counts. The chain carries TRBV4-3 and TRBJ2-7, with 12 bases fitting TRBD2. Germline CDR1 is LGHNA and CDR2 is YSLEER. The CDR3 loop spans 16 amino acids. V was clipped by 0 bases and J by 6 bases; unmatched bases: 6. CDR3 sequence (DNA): TGCGCCAGCAGCCAAGATCTAGCGGGAGGGTTCTCCGAGCAGTACTTC. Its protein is CASSQDLAGGFSEQYF.

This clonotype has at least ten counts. CDR3 in amino acids: CASGWIGTGGNQPQHF. As DNA, the CDR3 is TGTGCTAGTGGTTGGATCGGGACAGGGGGCAATCAGCCCCAGCATTTT. V is TRBV12-5 and J is TRBJ1-5; 10 nucleotides align to TRBD1. CDR1 is LGHNT and CDR2 is FRNRAP in the germline V gene. This CDR3 is 16 amino acids long. Germline trimming cut 4 bases from V and 2 bases from J; bases unmatched to any gene: 5.

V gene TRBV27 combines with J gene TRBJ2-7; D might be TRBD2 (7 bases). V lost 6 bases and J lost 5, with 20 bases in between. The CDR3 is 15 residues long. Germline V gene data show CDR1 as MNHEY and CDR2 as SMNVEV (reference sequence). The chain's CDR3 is CASSPSGEGVHEQYF. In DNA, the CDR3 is TGTGCCAGCAGCCCCTCGGGGGAGGGGGTCCACGAGCAGTACTTC.

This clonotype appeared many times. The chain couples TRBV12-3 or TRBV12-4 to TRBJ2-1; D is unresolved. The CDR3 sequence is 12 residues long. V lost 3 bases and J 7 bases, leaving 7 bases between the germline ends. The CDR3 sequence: CASSFVKNEQFF. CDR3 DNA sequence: TGTGCCAGCAGTTTCGTGAAAAATGAGCAGTTCTTC.

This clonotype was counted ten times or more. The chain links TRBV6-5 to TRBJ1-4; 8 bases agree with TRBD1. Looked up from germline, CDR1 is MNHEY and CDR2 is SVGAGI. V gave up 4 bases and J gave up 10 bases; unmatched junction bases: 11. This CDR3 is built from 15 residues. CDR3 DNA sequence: TGTGCCAGCAGTTCTTTGACAGGGGAAGTCGGAAAACTGTTTTTT. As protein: CASSSLTGEVGKLFF.

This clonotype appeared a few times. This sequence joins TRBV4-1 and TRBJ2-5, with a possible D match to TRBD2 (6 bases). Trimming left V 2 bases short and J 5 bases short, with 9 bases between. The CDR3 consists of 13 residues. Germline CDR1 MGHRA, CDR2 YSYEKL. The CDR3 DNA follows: TGCGCCAGCAGCCAACTCCGGGGGGAGACCCAGTACTTC. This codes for CASSQLRGETQYF.

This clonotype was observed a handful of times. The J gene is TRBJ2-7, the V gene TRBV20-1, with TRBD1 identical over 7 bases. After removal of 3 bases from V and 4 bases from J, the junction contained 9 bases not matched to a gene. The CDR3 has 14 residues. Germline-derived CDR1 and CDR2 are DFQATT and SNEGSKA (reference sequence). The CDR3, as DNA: TGCAGTGCTAGGTTAGGCAGGGGGAAGTACGAGCAGTACTTC. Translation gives CSARLGRGKYEQYF.

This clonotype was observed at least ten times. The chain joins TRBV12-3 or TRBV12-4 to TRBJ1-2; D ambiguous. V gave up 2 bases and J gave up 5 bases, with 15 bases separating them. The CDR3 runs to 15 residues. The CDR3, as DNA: TGTGCCAGCAGTTTAAAAACGGCCGGGGAGTATGGCTACACCTTC. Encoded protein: CASSLKTAGEYGYTF.

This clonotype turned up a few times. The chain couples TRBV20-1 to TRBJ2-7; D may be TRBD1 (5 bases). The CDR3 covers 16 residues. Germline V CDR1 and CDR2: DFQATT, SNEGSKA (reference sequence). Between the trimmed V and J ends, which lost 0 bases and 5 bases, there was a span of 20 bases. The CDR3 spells CSARDRGTLGLNEQYF. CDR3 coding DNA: TGCAGTGCTAGAGATAGGGGCACTTTGGGGCTCAACGAGCAGTACTTC.

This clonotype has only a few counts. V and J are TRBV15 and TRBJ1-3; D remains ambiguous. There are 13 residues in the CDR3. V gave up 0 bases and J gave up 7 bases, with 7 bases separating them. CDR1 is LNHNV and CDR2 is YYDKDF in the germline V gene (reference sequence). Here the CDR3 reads CATSRDRANTIYF. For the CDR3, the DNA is TGTGCCACCAGCAGAGATAGAGCGAACACCATATATTTT. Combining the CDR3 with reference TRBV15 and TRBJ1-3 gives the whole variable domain DAMVIQNPRYQVTQFGKPVTLSCSQTLNHNVMYWYQQKSSQAPKLLFHYYDKDFNNEADTPDNFQSRRPNTSFCFLDIRSPGLGDTAMYLCATSRDRANTIYFGEGSWLTVV.

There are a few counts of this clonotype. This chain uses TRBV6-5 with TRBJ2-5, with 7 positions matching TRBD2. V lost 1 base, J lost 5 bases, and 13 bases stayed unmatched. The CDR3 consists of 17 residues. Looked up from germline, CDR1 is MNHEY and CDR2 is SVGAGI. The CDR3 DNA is TGTGCCAGCAGTTACTGGGGAGGGAGGGCCGTATCGGAGACCCAGTACTTC. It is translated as CASSYWGGRAVSETQYF.

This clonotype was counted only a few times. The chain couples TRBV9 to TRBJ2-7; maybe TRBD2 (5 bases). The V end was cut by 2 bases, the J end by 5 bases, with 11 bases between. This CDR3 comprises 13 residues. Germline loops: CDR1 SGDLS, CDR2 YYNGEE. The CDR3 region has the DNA TGTGCCAGCAGCGTCAGTGGGAGCCACGAGCAGTACTTC. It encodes CASSVSGSHEQYF.